This section outlines one T cell receptor (beta chain) sequence together with its context. This sample stems from a study of T cell changes during pregnancy in multiple sclerosis. Sequencing was performed with immunoSEQ multiplex PCR; in TCRdb, only in-frame clones are kept and a portion is missing. The table has over 35,000 clones, 90% seen once; the top ten hold 0.43%. This receptor was identified in a female donor with multiple sclerosis, enrolled in a pregnancy study. Material: CD4+ T cells from peripheral blood mononuclear cells, obtained in the third trimester of pregnancy.

CDR3 nucleotides: TGTGCCAGTAGGACTCTAGGCACAGATACGCAGTATTTT. It encodes CASRTLGTDTQYF. The rearrangement links TRBV19 to TRBJ2-3; D not certain. CDR1 is LNHDA, CDR2 SQIVND, per germline (reference sequence). The CDR3 spans 13 residues. The V gene lost 6 bases and the J gene lost 1 base, with 8 bases spanning the gap. The variable domain in full, completed from reference TRBV19 and TRBJ2-3, reads DGGITQSPKYLFRKEGQNVTLSCEQNLNHDAMYWYRQDPGQGLRLIYYSQIVNDFQKGDIAEGYSVSREKKESFPLTVTSAQKNPTAFYLCASRTLGTDTQYFGPGTRLTVL.